Described below is a single T cell receptor (beta chain) sequence and its context. Per the original methods: Amplification with reference gene primers provided the estimates of nucleated cell counts. Using immunoSEQ multiplex PCR, the repertoire was profiled, and TCRdb retains in-frame clones only, with some absent. The V and J calls and clone size come from that table; D and trimming were worked out from the DNA. The repertoire holds approximately 160,000 clones, with over 70% as singletons. The data originate from a study of blood T cell repertoires in COVID-19. Study information: Sites across the United States, Italy and Spain contributed samples from acute and convalescent COVID-19. The cDNA or gDNA used as material had been derived from T cells, B-cell-depleted T cells, or PBMCs.

Germline V gene lookup returns CDR1 ENHRY and CDR2 SYGVKD. V was shortened by 11 bases and J by 5 bases, with 18 bases between the two germline ends. The CDR3 is 13 amino acids. This chain connects TRBV10-3 to TRBJ1-1; D gene unclear. The clonotype comes from a woman in her sixties with acute or convalescent COVID-19. The sequenced sample consisted of peripheral blood. CDR3 region: CAARREGGTEAFF. The CDR3 DNA reads as TGTGCCGCCAGAAGAGAGGGTGGAACTGAAGCTTTCTTT.